This T cell receptor (beta chain) was identified in a study of shared clonotypes between healthy human individuals. Looking at the study overall: Ranging from 18 to 49 in age, donors were two women and a few men. Overall study findings and caveats: In having few donors, the study represented limited genetic and exposure-history diversity.

A remark on this clone: The antigen is not known.

Donors had no recently reported acute infections or vaccinations and were HIV-negative. The test was conducted at deep level. Measured with immunoSEQ multiplex PCR; TCRdb has only the in-frame clones, and not every one. The sample holds 520,000 or so clones; roughly 78% are singletons and the top ten take about an eighth. J lost 8 bases, V lost 0 bases, and 6 bases had no gene match. Germline V gives CDR1 MGHRA, CDR2 YSYEKL. The CDR3 is made up of 16 amino acids. Sequencing was done on a sample of PBMCs. The chain carries TRBV4-1 and TRBJ2-1; 11 bases match TRBD2. This sequence originates from a woman aged 40 to 50 in good health. Some clones in this sample may be carry-over from other donors' samples. The CDR3 sequence is CASSQDGTSGNDEQFF. CDR3 DNA sequence: TGCGCCAGCAGCCAAGACGGGACTAGCGGTAATGATGAGCAGTTCTTC.